A selection of T cell receptor beta chains follows, all from one sample in a study of siplizumab effects on memory and regulatory T cells. The table came from immunoSEQ multiplex PCR; TCRdb's copy has only in-frame clones and leaves some out. The data show 85,000 to 130,000 clones, around 94% seen once. Input material: Tregs sorted from blood. The source is a human donor in good health. Each CDR3 is given with its conserved first and last residue. A D gene is named only where the DNA matches it firmly. Rows give clone size only sometimes, using once, few, many, or a class for an expanded clone.

j_call,d_call,clone_size,v_call,cdr3_nt,cdr3_aa
TRBJ1-1,.,.,TRBV29-1,TGCAGCGTTGATACTCAGTCTTTCACTGAAGCTTTCTTT,CSVDTQSFTEAFF
TRBJ2-5,.,.,TRBV25-1,TGTGCCAGCAGTGCTAGGGGGACAGAGACCCAGTACTTC,CASSARGTETQYF
TRBJ1-2,.,.,TRBV19,TGTGCCTCCTTGGGGCAGAACTATGGCTACACCTTC,CASLGQNYGYTF
TRBJ2-7,TRBD2,.,TRBV7-6,TGTGCCAGCAGCTTAGCGCCTGTGGGACTAGCGGGGACCTACGAGCAGTACTTC,CASSLAPVGLAGTYEQYF
TRBJ2-7,.,once,TRBV6-1,TGTGCCAGCCAACAGATTCGGACCTACGAGCAGTACTTC,CASQQIRTYEQYF
TRBJ2-7,.,.,TRBV19,TGTGCCAGTAGTATAGCGGACGAGCAGTACTTC,CASSIADEQYF
TRBJ2-1,TRBD2,.,TRBV5-1,TGCGCCAGCAGCTGGTTGACTAGCGGGAGGAATGATGAGCAGTTCTTC,CASSWLTSGRNDEQFF
TRBJ2-7,.,.,TRBV7-9,TGTGCCAGCAGCCCACCGGGCACACCCCCCTACGAGCAGTACTTC,CASSPPGTPPYEQYF
TRBJ2-7,.,once,TRBV11-2,TGTGCCAGCAGCTCGCTAAGAGGATCCTACGAGCAGTACTTC,CASSSLRGSYEQYF
TRBJ2-3,TRBD1,.,TRBV10-2,TGCGCCAGCCAGACGCTCAGGGGGGATACGCAGTATTTT,CASQTLRGDTQYF
TRBJ2-1,.,.,TRBV5-1,TGCGCCAGCAGCGTAAGAAGCCCTAGCGCCCGATTATTTATATCCAATGAGCAGTTCTTC,CASSVRSPSARLFISNEQFF
TRBJ2-5,.,.,TRBV30,TGTGCCTGGTGCCAAGGTTTCAGGGGCCCTCAAGGGACCCAGTACTTC,CAWCQGFRGPQGTQYF
TRBJ2-3,TRBD2,.,TRBV5-1,TGCGCCAGCGGAGCCGGGACTAGCGGGCGATCAGGCACAGATACGCAGTATTTT,CASGAGTSGRSGTDTQYF
TRBJ1-2,.,.,TRBV5-1,TGCGCCGGGGGGTTTAGCTATGGCTACACCTTC,CAGGFSYGYTF
TRBJ1-2,.,once,TRBV10-2,TGCGCCAGCCTGTCATCAAGATTGGCAAACTATGGCTACACCTTC,CASLSSRLANYGYTF
TRBJ2-5,.,.,TRBV12-5,TGTGCTAGTGGTTTGGCCCAAGAGACCCAGTACTTC,CASGLAQETQYF
TRBJ2-1,.,.,TRBV20-1,TGCAGTGCTTCCCTCAATAATGAGCAGTTCTTC,CSASLNNEQFF
TRBJ2-3,TRBD2,.,TRBV29-1,TGCAGCGCCCAGATTGGACTAGCGGTGGATACGCAGTATTTT,CSAQIGLAVDTQYF
TRBJ2-3,.,.,TRBV6-5,TGTGCCAGCAGTTACTTTGGTCCAGCCTCCACAGATACGCAGTATTTT,CASSYFGPASTDTQYF
TRBJ2-3,.,.,TRBV7-9,TGTGCCAGCAGCCTATCTAGCACAGATACGCAGTATTTT,CASSLSSTDTQYF
TRBJ2-7,.,.,TRBV20-1,TGCAGTGCTCCGAGTGGCTACGAGCAGTACTTC,CSAPSGYEQYF
TRBJ1-1,.,.,TRBV28,TGTGCCAGCGAACGGAACACTGAAGCTTTCTTT,CASERNTEAFF
TRBJ2-2,.,.,TRBV6-6,TGTGCCAGCACCAGGGGTGGCGGGGAGCTGTTTTTT,CASTRGGGELFF
TRBJ2-1,.,.,TRBV4-2,TGTGCCAGCAGCCAAGAGGTTCAACCCTACAATGAGCAGTTCTTC,CASSQEVQPYNEQFF
TRBJ2-2,TRBD1,.,TRBV5-4,TGTGCCAGCAGCTTGGGGCAGGGGGCGCCCGGGGAGCTGTTTTTT,CASSLGQGAPGELFF
TRBJ2-3,TRBD2,.,TRBV5-4,TGTGCCAGCCGCAGCGGGATGGGGCCAGATACGCAGTATTTT,CASRSGMGPDTQYF
TRBJ2-1,.,.,TRBV10-3,TGTGCCATCAGTGAGTCGCTTCTTTCTGTTGAGCAGTTCTTC,CAISESLLSVEQFF
TRBJ1-2,TRBD1,.,TRBV4-2,TGTGCCAGCAGCCAAGGTGGGGGACAGTCTTATGGCTACACCTTC,CASSQGGGQSYGYTF
TRBJ2-7,TRBD2,.,TRBV6-6,TGTGCCAGCAGTTTAGCGGGACACAGTTCCTACGAGCAGTACTTC,CASSLAGHSSYEQYF
TRBJ2-7,TRBD1,.,TRBV5-1,TGCGCCAGCAGCTTGGCAGGGACAGCCTACGAGCAGTACTTC,CASSLAGTAYEQYF
TRBJ2-1,.,once,TRBV18,TGTGCCAGCTCACCGTCGTTTGGGAGTCGAAACAATGAGCAGTTCTTC,CASSPSFGSRNNEQFF
TRBJ1-5,TRBD1,.,TRBV5-4,TGTGCCAGCAGCCAAGGGGGGACAGGGGGACGTCAGCCCCAGCATTTT,CASSQGGTGGRQPQHF
TRBJ1-1,TRBD1,.,TRBV7-9,TGTGCCAGCAGTTTGCCAGGGGGCACTGAAGCTTTCTTT,CASSLPGGTEAFF
TRBJ2-3,TRBD2,.,TRBV10-3,TGTGCCATCGGAACGGCGACTAGCGGGAGGACAGATACGCAGTATTTT,CAIGTATSGRTDTQYF
TRBJ2-1,.,.,TRBV5-6,TGTGCCAGCAGCTTCTATGGGGGATCTAACAATGAGCAGTTCTTC,CASSFYGGSNNEQFF
TRBJ2-2,.,.,TRBV5-6,TGTGCCAGCAGCTTCTTGGACAGAAACACCGGGGAGCTGTTTTTT,CASSFLDRNTGELFF
TRBJ2-6,TRBD1,.,TRBV28,TGTGCCAGTGAAACCGGGACAGGGGCTGGGGCCAACGTCCTGACTTTC,CASETGTGAGANVLTF
TRBJ1-5,.,.,TRBV19,TGTGCCAGTAGTATATCCTCTCGGGGGGTTTTCCCCAATCAGCCCCAGCATTTT,CASSISSRGVFPNQPQHF
TRBJ1-5,TRBD1,.,TRBV5-8,TGTGCCAGCAGCTTAGGGACAGGACCAGAAACCAATCAGCCCCAGCATTTT,CASSLGTGPETNQPQHF
TRBJ2-4,.,.,TRBV5-4,TGTGCCAGCAGCCGGGACATAAAAAACATTCAGTACTTC,CASSRDIKNIQYF
TRBJ2-1,.,.,TRBV29-1,TGCAGCGTTGAAACTAGTCCCCATTCCTACAATGAGCAGTTCTTC,CSVETSPHSYNEQFF
TRBJ1-1,TRBD1,.,TRBV7-3,TGTGCCAGCAGCAGACAGGGGGGGAACACTGAAGCTTTCTTT,CASSRQGGNTEAFF
TRBJ2-7,.,.,TRBV28,TGTGCCAGCAGCGCCGGGACGGCGAGCTCCTACGAGCAGTACTTC,CASSAGTASSYEQYF
TRBJ2-1,TRBD1,.,TRBV5-6,TGTGCCAGCAGCGAGTCCGGGACAGCCTATTACAATGAGCAGTTCTTC,CASSESGTAYYNEQFF
TRBJ1-5,TRBD1,.,TRBV7-2,TGTGCCAGCAGCTGGACAGGGGGCAACAATCAGCCCCAGCATTTT,CASSWTGGNNQPQHF
TRBJ2-7,.,.,TRBV7-3,TGTGCCAGCTCCTACGAGCAGTACTTC,CASSYEQYF
TRBJ2-3,.,.,TRBV5-1,TGCGCCAGCAGCCGGGGTTCGGGCAGCACAGATACGCAGTATTTT,CASSRGSGSTDTQYF
TRBJ1-2,.,.,TRBV29-1,TGCAGCGCCATGCCGGAGGGCCGTTCTAACTATGGCTACACCTTC,CSAMPEGRSNYGYTF
TRBJ2-7,.,.,TRBV10-1,TGCGCCAGCAGTGTTTCTGGATCCTACGAGCAGTACTTC,CASSVSGSYEQYF
TRBJ1-2,.,.,TRBV5-4,TGTGCCAGCAGCTTGGGCCCTAGCTATGGCTACACCTTC,CASSLGPSYGYTF
TRBJ1-2,.,.,TRBV30,TGTGCCTGGAGTGTGGTGGGGGCGCCGGTCGGCTACACCTTC,CAWSVVGAPVGYTF
TRBJ1-1,.,.,TRBV5-1,TGCGCCAGCAGCTTAGGCACAAACACTGAAGCTTTCTTT,CASSLGTNTEAFF
TRBJ2-1,TRBD2,.,TRBV4-1,TGCGCCAGCAGCCAAGTGGGTGGCGGGAGTTCCAATGAGCAGTTCTTC,CASSQVGGGSSNEQFF
TRBJ2-7,TRBD2,.,TRBV5-5,TGTGCCAGCAGCTTGATACAGGCGGGAGGGCCGGGAGAGCAGTACTTC,CASSLIQAGGPGEQYF
TRBJ1-2,TRBD1,few,TRBV7-9,TGTGCCAGCAGCCCTAGTTTGGGAATAGGGGGCAGCGGCTACACCTTC,CASSPSLGIGGSGYTF